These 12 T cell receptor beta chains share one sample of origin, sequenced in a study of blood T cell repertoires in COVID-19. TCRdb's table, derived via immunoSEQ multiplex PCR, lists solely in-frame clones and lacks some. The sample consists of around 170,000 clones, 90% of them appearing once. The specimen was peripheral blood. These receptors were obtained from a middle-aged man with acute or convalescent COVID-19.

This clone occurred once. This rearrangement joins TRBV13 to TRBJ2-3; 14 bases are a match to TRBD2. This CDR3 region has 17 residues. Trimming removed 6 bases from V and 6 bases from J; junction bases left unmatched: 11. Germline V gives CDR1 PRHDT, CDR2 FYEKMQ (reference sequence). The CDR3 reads CASSQPTSGRARDTQYF. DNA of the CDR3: TGTGCCAGCAGTCAACCGACTAGCGGGAGGGCCAGGGATACGCAGTATTTT.

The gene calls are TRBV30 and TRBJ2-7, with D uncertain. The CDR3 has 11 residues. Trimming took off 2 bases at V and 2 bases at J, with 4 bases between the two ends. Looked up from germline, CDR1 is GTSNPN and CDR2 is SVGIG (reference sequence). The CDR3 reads CAWSQAYEQYF. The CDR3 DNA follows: TGTGCCTGGAGTCAGGCCTACGAGCAGTACTTC. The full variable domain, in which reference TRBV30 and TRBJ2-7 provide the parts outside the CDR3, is SQTIHQWPATLVQPVGSPLSLECTVEGTSNPNLYWYRQAAGRGLQLLFYSVGIGQISSEVPQNLSASRPQDRQFILSSKKLLLSDSGFYLCAWSQAYEQYFGPGTRLTVT.

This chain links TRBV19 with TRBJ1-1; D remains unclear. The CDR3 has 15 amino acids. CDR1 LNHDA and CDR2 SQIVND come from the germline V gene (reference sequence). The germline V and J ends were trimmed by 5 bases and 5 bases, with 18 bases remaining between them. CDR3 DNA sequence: TGTGCCAGTAGTCCCCGAGGGCGGGCGTCGACTGAAGCTTTCTTT. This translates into CASSPRGRASTEAFF.

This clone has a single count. The DNA of the CDR3 is TGTGCCAGCAGCCGACAGGGGGCGGACACTGAAGCTTTCTTT. This encodes CASSRQGADTEAFF. The chain employs TRBV3-1 (or the pseudogene TRBV3-2) and TRBJ1-1, with 10 positions matching TRBD1. The germline V gene encodes CDR1 LGHDT and CDR2 YNNKEL (reference sequence). The length of the CDR3 is 14 residues. V shed 4 bases and J 3 bases; nucleotides not matched to a gene: 2.

The CDR3 DNA follows: TGTGCCAGCAGCGCTGACTATGGGCCCCGCAATGAGCAGTTCTTC. This codes for CASSADYGPRNEQFF. The rearrangement uses TRBV5-4 and TRBJ2-1; weak D call: TRBD2 (5 bases). Per the germline V gene, CDR1 is SGHNT and CDR2 is YYREEE (reference sequence). V shed 4 bases and J shed 6 bases, with 17 bases lying between them. The CDR3 sequence is 15 residues long.

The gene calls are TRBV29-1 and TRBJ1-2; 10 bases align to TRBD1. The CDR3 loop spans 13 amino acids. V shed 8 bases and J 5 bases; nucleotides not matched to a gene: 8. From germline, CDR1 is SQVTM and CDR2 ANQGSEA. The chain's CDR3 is CSTTGTGEYGYTF. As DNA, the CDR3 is TGCAGCACAACCGGGACAGGGGAGTATGGCTACACCTTC.

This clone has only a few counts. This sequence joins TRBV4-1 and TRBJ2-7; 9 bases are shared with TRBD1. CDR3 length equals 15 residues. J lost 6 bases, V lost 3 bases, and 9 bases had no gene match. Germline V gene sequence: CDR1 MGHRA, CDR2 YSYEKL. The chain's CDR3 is CASSQTGTGPSEQYF. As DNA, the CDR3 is TGCGCCAGCAGCCAGACCGGGACAGGGCCGTCCGAGCAGTACTTC.

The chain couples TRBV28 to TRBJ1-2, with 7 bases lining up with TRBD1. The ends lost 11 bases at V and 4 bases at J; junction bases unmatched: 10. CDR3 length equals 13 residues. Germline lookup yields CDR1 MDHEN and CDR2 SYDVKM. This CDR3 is CALGKGAGYGYTF. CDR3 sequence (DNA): TGTGCCCTAGGGAAGGGGGCGGGCTATGGCTACACCTTC.

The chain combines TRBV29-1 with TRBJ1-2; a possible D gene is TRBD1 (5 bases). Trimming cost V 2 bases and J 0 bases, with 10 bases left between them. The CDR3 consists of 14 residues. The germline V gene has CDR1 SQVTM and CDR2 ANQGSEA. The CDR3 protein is CSVERTRTNYGYTF. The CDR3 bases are TGCAGCGTTGAACGGACACGAACTAACTATGGCTACACCTTC. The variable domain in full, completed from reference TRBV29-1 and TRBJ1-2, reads SAVISQKPSRDICQRGTSLTIQCQVDSQVTMMFWYRQQPGQSLTLIATANQGSEATYESGFVIDKFPISRPNLTFSTLTVSNMSPEDSSIYLCSVERTRTNYGYTFGSGTRLTVV.

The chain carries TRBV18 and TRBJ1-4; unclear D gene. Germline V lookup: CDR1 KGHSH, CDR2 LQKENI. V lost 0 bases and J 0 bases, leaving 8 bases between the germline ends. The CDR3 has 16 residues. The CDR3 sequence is CASSPPWETTNEKLFF. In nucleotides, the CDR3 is TGTGCCAGCTCACCACCGTGGGAGACAACTAATGAAAAACTGTTTTTT.

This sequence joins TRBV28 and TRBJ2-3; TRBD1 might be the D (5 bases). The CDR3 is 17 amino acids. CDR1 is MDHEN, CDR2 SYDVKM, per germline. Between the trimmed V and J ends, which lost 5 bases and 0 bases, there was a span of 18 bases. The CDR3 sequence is CASSAGALTASTDTQYF. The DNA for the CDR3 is TGTGCCAGCAGTGCTGGGGCCCTCACTGCTAGCACAGATACGCAGTATTTT.

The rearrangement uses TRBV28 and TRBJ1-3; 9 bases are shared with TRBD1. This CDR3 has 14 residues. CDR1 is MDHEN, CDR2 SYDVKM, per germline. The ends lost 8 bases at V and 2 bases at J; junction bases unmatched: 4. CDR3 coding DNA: TGTGCCAGCGGCACAGGGGGCGCTGGAAACACCATATATTTT. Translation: CASGTGGAGNTIYF. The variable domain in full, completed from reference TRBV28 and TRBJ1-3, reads DVKVTQSSRYLVKRTGEKVFLECVQDMDHENMFWYRQDPGLGLRLIYFSYDVKMKEKGDIPEGYSVSREKKERFSLILESASTNQTSMYLCASGTGGAGNTIYFGEGSWLTVV.